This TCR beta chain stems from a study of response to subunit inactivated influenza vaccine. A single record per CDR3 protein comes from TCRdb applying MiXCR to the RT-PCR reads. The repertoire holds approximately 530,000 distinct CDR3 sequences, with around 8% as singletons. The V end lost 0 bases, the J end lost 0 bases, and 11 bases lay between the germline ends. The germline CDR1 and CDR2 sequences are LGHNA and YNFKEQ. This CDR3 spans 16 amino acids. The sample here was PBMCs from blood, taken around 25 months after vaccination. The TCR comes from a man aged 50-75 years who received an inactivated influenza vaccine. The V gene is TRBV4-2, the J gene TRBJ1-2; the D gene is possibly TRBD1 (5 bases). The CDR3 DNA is TGTGCCAGCAGCCAAGATAGGGGCAGGACTAACTATGGCTACACCTTC. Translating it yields CASSQDRGRTNYGYTF.